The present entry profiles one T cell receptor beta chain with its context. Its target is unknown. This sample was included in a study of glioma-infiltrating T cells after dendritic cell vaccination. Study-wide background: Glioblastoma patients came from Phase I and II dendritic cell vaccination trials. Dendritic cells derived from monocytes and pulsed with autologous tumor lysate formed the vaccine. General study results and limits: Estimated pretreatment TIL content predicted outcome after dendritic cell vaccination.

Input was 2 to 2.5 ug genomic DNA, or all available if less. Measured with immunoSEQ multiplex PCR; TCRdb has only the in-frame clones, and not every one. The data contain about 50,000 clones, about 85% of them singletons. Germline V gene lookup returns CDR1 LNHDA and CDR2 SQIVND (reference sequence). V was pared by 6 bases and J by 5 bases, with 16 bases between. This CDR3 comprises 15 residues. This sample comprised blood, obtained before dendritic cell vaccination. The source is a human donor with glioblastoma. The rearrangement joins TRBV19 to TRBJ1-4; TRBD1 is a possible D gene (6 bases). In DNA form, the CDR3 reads TGTGCCAGTAGGGGGACATGGGGCGGGAATGAAAAACTGTTTTTT. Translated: CASRGTWGGNEKLFF.